This TCR beta chain appears in the sequencing data of a study of vaccination and CD4 T cells after COVID-19. In the study overall: Nasal swab PCR had shown SARS-CoV-2 positivity in the convalescent patients (roughly 9 mild cases, one severe case). Two mRNA vaccine doses were given, either BNT162b2 or mRNA-1273. Study-level results: In convalescent patients, 304 of 307 vaccine-specific clones were mono-reactive for SARS-CoV-2 spike.

The assay that was used to sequence DNA from cultured CD4+ T cells was the Oncomine TCR Beta short-read assay. TCRdb fed the PCR reads into MiXCR, producing one record per CDR3 protein. The sample carries over 14,000 distinct CDR3 sequences, less than 50% recorded once. With respect to this clonotype: Its antigen remains unidentified.

CDR1 is SGHTA, CDR2 FQGNSA, per germline. This CDR3 comprises 15 residues. Trimming took off 4 bases at V and 4 bases at J, with 16 bases between the two ends. Treatment described: approximately nine-day PBMC culture with coronavirus spike peptide pools or control peptides (ViraFEST assay). Having spent 10 days in culture, CD4+ T cells were then isolated by negative selection. This chain connects TRBV7-2 to TRBJ2-5; D tentatively reads TRBD1 or TRBD2 (5 bases each). The receptor was derived from a human donor with COVID-19. What was sequenced was cultured CD4+ T cells from blood. The DNA of the CDR3 is TGTGCCAGCAGCTACCTGGGGGTGGGGCCAGAGACCCAGTACTTC. Encoded protein: CASSYLGVGPETQYF. The entire variable domain, with the rest obtained from reference TRBV7-2 and TRBJ2-5, is as follows: GAGVSQSPSNKVTEKGKDVELRCDPISGHTALYWYRQSLGQGLEFLIYFQGNSAPDKSGLPSDRFSAERTGGSVSTLTIQRTQQEDSAVYLCASSYLGVGPETQYFGPGTRLLVL.